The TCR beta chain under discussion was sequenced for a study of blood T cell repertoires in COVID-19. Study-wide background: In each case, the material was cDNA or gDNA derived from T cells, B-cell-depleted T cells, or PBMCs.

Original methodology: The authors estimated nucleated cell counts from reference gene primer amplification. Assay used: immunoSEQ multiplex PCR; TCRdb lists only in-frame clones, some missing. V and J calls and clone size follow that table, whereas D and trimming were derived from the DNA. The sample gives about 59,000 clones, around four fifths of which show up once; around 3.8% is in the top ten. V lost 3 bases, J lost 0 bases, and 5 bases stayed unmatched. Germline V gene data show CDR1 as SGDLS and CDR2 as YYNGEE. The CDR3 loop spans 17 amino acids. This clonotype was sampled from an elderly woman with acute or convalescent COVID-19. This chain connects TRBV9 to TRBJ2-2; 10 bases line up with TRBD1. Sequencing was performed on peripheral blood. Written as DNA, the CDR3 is TGTGCCAGCAGCGCCCACGGGACAGGGGCGAACACCGGGGAGCTGTTTTTT. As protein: CASSAHGTGANTGELFF.